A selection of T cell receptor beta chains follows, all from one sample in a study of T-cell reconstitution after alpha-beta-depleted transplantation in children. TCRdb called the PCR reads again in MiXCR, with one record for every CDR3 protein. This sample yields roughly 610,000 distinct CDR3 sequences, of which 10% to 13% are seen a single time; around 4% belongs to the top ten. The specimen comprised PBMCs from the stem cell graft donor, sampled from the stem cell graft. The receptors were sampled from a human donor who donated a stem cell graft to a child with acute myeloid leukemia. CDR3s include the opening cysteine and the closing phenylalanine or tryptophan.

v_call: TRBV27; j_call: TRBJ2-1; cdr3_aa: CASSLWGGSSDEQFF
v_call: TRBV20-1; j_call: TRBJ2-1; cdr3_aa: CSAKGYNEQFF
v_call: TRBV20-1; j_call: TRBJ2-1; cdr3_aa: CSAPTSGQLYNEQFF
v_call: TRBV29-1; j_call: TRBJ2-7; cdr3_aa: CSVEPDRGYEQYF
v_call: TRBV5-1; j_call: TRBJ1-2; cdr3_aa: CASRPLGGSFYGYTF
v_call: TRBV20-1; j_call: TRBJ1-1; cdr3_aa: CSASFDGEVGYNTEAFF
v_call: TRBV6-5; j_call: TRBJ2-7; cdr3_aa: CASSYSREFYEQYF
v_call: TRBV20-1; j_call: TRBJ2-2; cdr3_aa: CSARVNIGRSTGELFF
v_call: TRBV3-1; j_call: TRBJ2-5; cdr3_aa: CASSPTGVAQYF
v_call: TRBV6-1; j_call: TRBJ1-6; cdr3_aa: CASRKLRDSNNSPLHF
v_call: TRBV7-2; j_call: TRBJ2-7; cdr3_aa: CASSLATSGTSYEQYF
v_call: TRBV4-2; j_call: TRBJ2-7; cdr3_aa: CASSQEGQSYEQYF
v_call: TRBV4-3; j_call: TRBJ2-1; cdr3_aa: CASSQDRLGGGPQFF
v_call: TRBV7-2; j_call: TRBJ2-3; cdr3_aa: CASSSRAPYTQYF
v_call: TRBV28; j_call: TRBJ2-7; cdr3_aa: CASSGGPTRIEQYF
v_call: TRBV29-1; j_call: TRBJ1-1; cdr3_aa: CSVKRGDTEAFF
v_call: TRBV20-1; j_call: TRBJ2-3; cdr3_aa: CSARRRGVHTDTQYF
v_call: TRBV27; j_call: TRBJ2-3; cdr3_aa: CASVKTGVTDTQYF
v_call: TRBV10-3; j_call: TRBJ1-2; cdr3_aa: CAISESTGPNYGYTF
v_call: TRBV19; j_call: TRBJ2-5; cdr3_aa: CASSKMGLAEETQYF
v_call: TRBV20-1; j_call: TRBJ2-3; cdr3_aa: CSALRLVDGTDTQYF
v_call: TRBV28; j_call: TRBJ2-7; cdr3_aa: CASSFTGYYEQYF
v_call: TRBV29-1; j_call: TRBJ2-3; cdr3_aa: CSVDSGTGQPDTQYF
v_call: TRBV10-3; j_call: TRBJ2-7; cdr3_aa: CAISGVDSSYEQYF
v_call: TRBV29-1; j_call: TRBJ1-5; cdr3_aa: CSVAMAGASNQPQHF
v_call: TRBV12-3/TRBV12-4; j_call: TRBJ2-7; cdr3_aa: CASNPRPEQYF
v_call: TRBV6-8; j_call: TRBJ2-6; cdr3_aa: CARDWERVRSGANVLTF
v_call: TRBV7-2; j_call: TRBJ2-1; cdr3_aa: CASSPGGSLNEQFF
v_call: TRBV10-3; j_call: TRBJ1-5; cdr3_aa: CAISGTAKEPQHF
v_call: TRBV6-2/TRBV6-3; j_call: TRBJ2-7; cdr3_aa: CASRPASGAYEQYF
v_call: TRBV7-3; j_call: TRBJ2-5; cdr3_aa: CASSLWGPQETQYF
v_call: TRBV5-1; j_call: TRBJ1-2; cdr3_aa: CASSLAPRTSDGYTF
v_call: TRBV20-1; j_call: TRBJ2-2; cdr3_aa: CSARDGSSGRRTGELFF
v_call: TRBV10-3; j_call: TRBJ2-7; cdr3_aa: CAISYNGAGDGRSEQYF
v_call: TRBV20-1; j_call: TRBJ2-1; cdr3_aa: CSARSYLMNEQFF
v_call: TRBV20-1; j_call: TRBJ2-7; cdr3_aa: CSASGVNEQYF
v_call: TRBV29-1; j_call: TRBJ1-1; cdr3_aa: CSVGRGAQNTEAFF
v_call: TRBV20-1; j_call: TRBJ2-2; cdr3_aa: CSAGRSANTGELFF
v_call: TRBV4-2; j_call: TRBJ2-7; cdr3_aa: CASSQGPDRTTYEQYF
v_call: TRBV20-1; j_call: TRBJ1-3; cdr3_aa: CSAFLDTLGGNTIYF
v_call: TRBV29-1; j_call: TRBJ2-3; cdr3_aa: CSVVQGAAGGQRTDTQYF
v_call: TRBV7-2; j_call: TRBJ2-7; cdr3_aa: CASSLAGRGAYEQYF
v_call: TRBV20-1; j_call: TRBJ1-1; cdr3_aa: CSAPSAERTEAFF
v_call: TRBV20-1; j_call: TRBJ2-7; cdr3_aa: CSARDPTGRIYEQYF
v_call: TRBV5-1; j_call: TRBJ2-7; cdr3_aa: CASSRDPEQYF
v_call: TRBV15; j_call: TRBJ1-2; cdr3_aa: CATSLPDGTNYGYTF
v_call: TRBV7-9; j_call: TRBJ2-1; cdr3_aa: CASSSRPGTSGRAEQFF
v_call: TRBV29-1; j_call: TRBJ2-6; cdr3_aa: CSVEGGLFGANVLTF
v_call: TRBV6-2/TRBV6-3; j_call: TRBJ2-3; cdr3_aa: CASSYSSGRISTDTQYF
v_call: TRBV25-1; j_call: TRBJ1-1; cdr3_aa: CASSEYPGVGTEAFF